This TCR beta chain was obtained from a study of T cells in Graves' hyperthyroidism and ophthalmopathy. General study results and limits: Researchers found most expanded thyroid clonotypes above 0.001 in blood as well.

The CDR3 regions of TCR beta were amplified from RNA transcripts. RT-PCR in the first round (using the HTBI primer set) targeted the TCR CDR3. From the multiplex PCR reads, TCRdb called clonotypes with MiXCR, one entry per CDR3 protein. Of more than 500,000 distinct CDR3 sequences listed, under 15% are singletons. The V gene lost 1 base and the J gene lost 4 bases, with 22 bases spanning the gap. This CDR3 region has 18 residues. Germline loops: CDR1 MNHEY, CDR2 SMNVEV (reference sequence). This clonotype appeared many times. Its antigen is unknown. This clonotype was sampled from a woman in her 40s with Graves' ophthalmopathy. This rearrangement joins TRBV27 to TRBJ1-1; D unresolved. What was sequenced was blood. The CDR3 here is CASSLYFGVRKGTTEAFF. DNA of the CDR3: TGTGCCAGCAGTTTATATTTCGGGGTCCGTAAGGGAACCACTGAAGCTTTCTTT.